The present T cell receptor (beta chain) was sequenced within a study of blood T cell repertoires in COVID-19. At the level of the study: Acute and convalescent COVID-19 samples came from the United States, Italy and Spain. PBMCs, B-cell-depleted T cells, or T cells provided the cDNA or gDNA that made up the material.

The CDR3 has 11 amino acids. Per the germline V gene, CDR1 is MNHNY and CDR2 is SVGAGI (reference sequence). V lost 4 bases, J lost 5 bases, and 5 bases lay in between. Original handling: Counts of nucleated cells, estimated from reference gene primer amplification, were obtained. The assay was immunoSEQ multiplex PCR, and TCRdb's table has in-frame clones only and misses some. The DNA gave D and trimming, while V, J and clone size come from that table. The profile covers 19,000 or so clones, with about 83% appearing a single time and 5% to 7% taken by the ten largest. The genes are TRBV6-6 and TRBJ1-2; D not certain. What was sequenced was peripheral blood. This TCR derives from a human donor in a cohort sampled during active COVID-19. The chain's CDR3 is CASSWEYGYTF. CDR3 bases: TGTGCCAGCAGTTGGGAGTATGGCTACACCTTC.